Listed below are T cell receptor beta chains from one sample, sequenced in a study of CD4+ T cells in melanoma. Sequencing used immunoSEQ multiplex PCR; TCRdb keeps in-frame clones, though not all of them. The table records more than 15,000 clones, approximately 76% of them present only once. Sequencing used cells from a culture (not recorded whether cultured in vitro). These receptors originate from a human donor with melanoma. CDR3s include the opening cysteine and the closing phenylalanine or tryptophan. The D gene is left open where the match is weak. Clone sizes are given selectively: once, few, many, or a class where the clone is expanded.

abundance	d_gene	j_gene	v_gene	CDR3aa	CDR3nt
.	.	TRBJ1-1	TRBV10-3	CAISDSGVGNTEAFF	TGTGCCATCAGCGATTCAGGGGTAGGGAACACTGAAGCTTTCTTT
.	.	TRBJ1-3	TRBV9	CASSVGGPSGNTIYF	TGTGCCAGCAGCGTTGGGGGACCCTCTGGAAACACCATATATTTT
.	.	TRBJ2-7	TRBV6-5	CASTGTTYEQYF	TGTGCCAGCACCGGGACAACCTACGAGCAGTACTTC
.	.	TRBJ2-2	TRBV19	CASSIYVEGGSGELFF	TGTGCCAGTAGTATATACGTTGAAGGGGGAAGCGGGGAGCTGTTTTTT
.	.	TRBJ1-2	TRBV18	CASSPTGKNYGYTF	TGTGCCAGCTCACCAACCGGGAAGAACTACGGCTACACCTTC
.	.	TRBJ1-2	TRBV4-1	CASSQQGVSGYTF	TGCGCCAGCAGCCAACAGGGAGTGTCTGGCTACACCTTC
once	.	TRBJ1-5	TRBV28	CASSSIVYSNQPQHF	TGTGCCAGCAGCTCAATAGTCTATAGCAATCAGCCCCAGCATTTT
once	.	TRBJ1-5	TRBV30	CAWSRTINQPQHF	TGTGCCTGGAGTCGAACGATCAATCAGCCCCAGCATTTT
few	TRBD1	TRBJ1-3	TRBV15	CATSRSRQGRLNTIYF	TGTGCCACCAGCAGATCACGACAGGGGCGGTTGAACACCATATATTTT
.	.	TRBJ2-7	TRBV28	CASSLAQAPYEQYF	TGTGCCAGCAGTTTAGCGCAGGCACCCTACGAGCAGTACTTC